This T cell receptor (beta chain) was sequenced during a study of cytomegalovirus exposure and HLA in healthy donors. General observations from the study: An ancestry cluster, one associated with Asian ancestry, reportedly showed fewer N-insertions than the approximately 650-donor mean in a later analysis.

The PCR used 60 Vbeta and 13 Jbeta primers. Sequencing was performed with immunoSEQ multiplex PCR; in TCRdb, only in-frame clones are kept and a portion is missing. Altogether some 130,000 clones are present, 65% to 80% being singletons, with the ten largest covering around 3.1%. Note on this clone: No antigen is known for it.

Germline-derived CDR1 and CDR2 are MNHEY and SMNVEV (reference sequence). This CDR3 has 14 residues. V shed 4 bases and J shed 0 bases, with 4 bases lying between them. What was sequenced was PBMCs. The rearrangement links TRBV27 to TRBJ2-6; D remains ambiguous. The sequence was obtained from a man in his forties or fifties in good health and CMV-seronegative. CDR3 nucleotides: TGTGCCAGCAGTTACAGCTCTGGGGCCAACGTCCTGACTTTC. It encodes CASSYSSGANVLTF.